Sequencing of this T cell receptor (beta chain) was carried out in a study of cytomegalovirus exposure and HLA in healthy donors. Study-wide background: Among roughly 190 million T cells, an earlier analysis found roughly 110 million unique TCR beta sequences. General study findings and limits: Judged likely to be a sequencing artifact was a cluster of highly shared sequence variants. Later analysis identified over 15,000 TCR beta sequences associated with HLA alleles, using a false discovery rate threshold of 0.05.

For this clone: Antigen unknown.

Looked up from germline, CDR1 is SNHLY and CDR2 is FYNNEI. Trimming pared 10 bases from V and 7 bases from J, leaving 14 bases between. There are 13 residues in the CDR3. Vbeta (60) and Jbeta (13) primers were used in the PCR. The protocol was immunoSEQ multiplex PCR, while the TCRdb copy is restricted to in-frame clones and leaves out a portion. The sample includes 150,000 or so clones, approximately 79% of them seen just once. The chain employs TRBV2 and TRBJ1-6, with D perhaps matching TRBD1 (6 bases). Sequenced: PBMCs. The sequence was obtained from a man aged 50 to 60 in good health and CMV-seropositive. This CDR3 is CAIGRDINSPLHF. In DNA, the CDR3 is TGTGCCATCGGCCGGGACATCAATTCACCCCTCCACTTT.